The TCR beta chain described here comes from a study of T-cell reconstitution after alpha-beta-depleted transplantation in children. Whole-study results and caveats: Surviving recipient T cells and thymic progenitors produced the high day-60 TCRbeta diversity seen in some patients. Most T-cell counts and diversity one year after the transplant came from T cells that were newly produced. About two months after transplant, alpha-beta T cells reportedly came from several hundred expanded graft clones.

As for this clonotype: The antigen is undetermined.

Preparation of the TCRbeta library involved a method that used unique molecular identifiers. MiXCR was run by TCRdb on the PCR reads, yielding one entry per CDR3 protein. The table records more than 300,000 distinct CDR3 sequences, 15% to 20% of them present only once. Sequenced here: PBMCs, mostly from graft donor cells, sampled 360 days after TCRalphabeta/CD19-depleted stem cell transplant. The sequence was collected from a male patient between 2 and 9 years old who had a stem cell transplant for acute lymphoblastic leukemia, so the T cells may come from the graft donor.

The CDR3 DNA reads as TGCAGCGTTGAATTACAGGGTACTAGCACAGATACGCAGTATTTT. Translated, it gives CSVELQGTSTDTQYF. This sequence joins TRBV29-1 and TRBJ2-3; weak D call: TRBD1 (6 bases). Trimming removed 2 bases at V and 0 bases at J, with 12 bases between. This CDR3 contains 15 residues. Per germline, CDR1 SQVTM and CDR2 ANQGSEA.